This T cell receptor (beta chain) originates from a study of blood T cell dynamics during melanoma immunotherapy. The wider study: Metastatic melanoma patients received first-line pembrolizumab or nivolumab plus ipilimumab.

As for this clone: No antigen is known for it.

Measured with immunoSEQ multiplex PCR; TCRdb has only the in-frame clones, and not every one. The repertoire holds about 15,000 clones, around nine tenths seen once, with around 8% in the top ten. Time point given: week 3, after first cycle of checkpoint inhibitor. Blood was drawn before treatment and at week 3 after checkpoint blockade. J lost 4 bases, V lost 7 bases, and 2 bases had no gene match. This CDR3 comprises 12 residues. CDR1 is MNHNY and CDR2 is SVGAGI in the germline V gene (reference sequence). Findings of the study overall: It remained unknown if the driving T cell clones were melanoma-specific. PBMC repertoires of eventual disease-control patients split at W3 into clonality or diversity gains.

This TCR was recovered from a human donor with melanoma. The source material was blood, sampled from a patient treated with checkpoint blockade. The chain carries TRBV6-6 and TRBJ1-2; 8 positions match TRBD1. The CDR3 reads CASTGQVYGYTF. DNA of the CDR3: TGTGCCAGCACGGGACAGGTCTATGGCTACACCTTC.